These 25 T cell receptor beta chains were all obtained from the same sample, sequenced in a study of T cells in Graves' hyperthyroidism and ophthalmopathy. RNA transcripts were the template for amplifying TCR beta CDR3 regions. Using the HTBI primer set, a first-round RT-PCR was run on the TCR CDR3. TCRdb reprocessed the multiplex PCR reads via MiXCR and lists one record per CDR3 protein. The repertoire includes 250,000 to 300,000 distinct CDR3 sequences, roughly 13% of them detected once, and around 8% sits in the top ten. Sequencing used blood. The receptors shown here come from a woman between 40 and 55 years old with Graves' hyperthyroidism.

This clonotype was recorded at least ten times. V usage is TRBV20-1 and J usage is TRBJ2-3; D remains ambiguous. The germline V gene encodes CDR1 DFQATT and CDR2 SNEGSKA (reference sequence). V was cut by 6 bases and J by 0 bases, with 13 bases left in between. CDR3 length: 14 amino acids. The CDR3 region has the DNA TGCAGTGCAAGGACGGATACGAGCACAGATACGCAGTATTTT. Residues: CSARTDTSTDTQYF.

This clonotype was detected a few times. This chain links TRBV6-4 with TRBJ1-3; D possibly corresponds to TRBD1 (5 bases). The CDR3 has 18 residues. CDR1 and CDR2 (germline): MRHNA, SNTAGT. V was trimmed by 0 bases and J by 0 bases, leaving 15 bases between them. The CDR3 spells CASSDSHPRGRSGNTIYF. DNA for the CDR3: TGTGCCAGCAGTGACTCACATCCGAGGGGCCGCTCTGGAAACACCATATATTTT.

This clonotype occurred a few times. The V and J genes are TRBV4-1 and TRBJ2-3, with D uncertain. Trimming took off 1 base at V and 2 bases at J, with 7 bases between the two ends. The CDR3 runs 14 residues. Germline V gene lookup returns CDR1 MGHRA and CDR2 YSYEKL. The CDR3: CASSQVRFTDTQYF. The CDR3 DNA is TGCGCCAGCAGCCAAGTAAGGTTCACAGATACGCAGTATTTT.

This clonotype was counted ten times or more. The chain recombines TRBV6-1 with TRBJ1-5; TRBD1 matches 8 bases. Germline V lookup: CDR1 MNHNS, CDR2 SASEGT. J was trimmed by 7 bases and V by 4 bases; bases with no gene match: 3. The CDR3 totals 13 residues. The CDR3 loop reads CASSGQGTQPQHF. The DNA of the CDR3 is TGTGCCAGCAGTGGACAGGGGACCCAGCCCCAGCATTTT.

This clonotype showed up many times. The V gene is TRBV24-1, the J gene TRBJ2-1; unclear D gene. CDR1 is KGHDR, CDR2 SFDVKD, per germline. This CDR3 is 12 amino acids long. The ends were cut back, 4 bases at V and 4 bases at J, with 4 bases in the middle. The CDR3 region is CATSDSYNEQFF. The CDR3 bases are TGTGCCACCAGTGACAGTTACAATGAGCAGTTCTTC.

A word on this clonotype: A much larger clone sits a single nucleotide away, making a read error possible. The CDR3 ends on some other residue instead of the conserved phenylalanine or tryptophan, so this is likely a read error. The chain links TRBV2 to TRBJ2-1; 9 bases align to TRBD1. The CDR3 totals 16 residues. Germline trimming cut 5 bases from V and 0 bases from J; bases unmatched to any gene: 5. Germline CDR1 is SNHLY and CDR2 is FYNNEI. The CDR3: CASSNTGGVSYNEQFV. Here the CDR3 DNA reads TGTGCCAGCAGTAATACAGGGGGCGTCTCCTACAATGAGCAGTTCGTC.

This clonotype came up many times. J is TRBJ2-1 and V is TRBV11-2; D gene ambiguous. The CDR3 contains 14 residues. V lost 5 bases and J 5 bases, leaving 13 bases between the germline ends. CDR1 and CDR2 (germline): SGHAT, FQNNGV. CDR3 residues: CASSPGPSDNEQFF. CDR3 coding DNA: TGTGCCAGCAGCCCCGGCCCGAGCGACAATGAGCAGTTCTTC. Full variable domain (outside the CDR3, taken from reference TRBV11-2 and TRBJ2-1): EAGVAQSPRYKIIEKRQSVAFWCNPISGHATLYWYQQILGQGPKLLIQFQNNGVVDDSQLPKDRFSAERLKGVDSTLKIQPAKLEDSAVYLCASSPGPSDNEQFFGPGTRLTVL.

This clonotype was counted ten times or more. J is TRBJ2-1 and V is TRBV12-3 or TRBV12-4; the match to TRBD2 covers 9 bases. This CDR3 comprises 16 residues. V shed 5 bases and J 0 bases; nucleotides not matched to a gene: 5. The CDR3 is CASSGPSGDSYNEQFF. In nucleotides, the CDR3 is TGTGCCAGCAGTGGCCCTAGCGGGGACTCCTACAATGAGCAGTTCTTC.

This clonotype appeared many times. The chain joins TRBV3-1 to TRBJ1-5; D unclear. V lost 4 bases to trimming and J lost 7 bases, with 8 bases between them. This CDR3 spans 12 amino acids. Germline CDR1 reads LGHDT; CDR2 reads YNNKEL (reference sequence). CDR3 loop: CASSPLTQPQHF. CDR3 sequence (DNA): TGTGCCAGCAGCCCTCTGACGCAGCCCCAGCATTTT.

The chain uses TRBV5-5 and TRBJ1-1; a possible D gene is TRBD1 (5 bases). V dropped 3 bases and J dropped 2 bases, with 14 bases sitting between them. The germline gives CDR1 SGHKS, CDR2 YYEKEE (reference sequence). The CDR3 consists of 15 residues. CDR3 bases: TGTGCCAGCAGCTATTCCACAGGAGTAAACACTGAAGCTTTCTTT. Translation: CASSYSTGVNTEAFF.

Comments on this clonotype: A read error is possible here, since a much larger clone lies one base away. This chain links TRBV12-3 or TRBV12-4 with TRBJ1-1; 8 bases align to TRBD1. Trimming cost V 5 bases and J 4 bases; bases outside gene matches: 9. The CDR3 runs 15 residues. The CDR3 region has the DNA TGTGCCAGCAGTCCCTGGACAGGGACGAGCACTGAAGCTTTCTTT. Translated, it gives CASSPWTGTSTEAFF.

The rearrangement joins TRBV18 to TRBJ1-5; TRBD1 matches at 11 bases. The CDR3 is 14 residues long. Germline V gene sequence: CDR1 KGHSH, CDR2 LQKENI. With 3 bases clipped from V and 7 bases from J, the junction kept 2 bases outside the gene matches. CDR3 loop: CASSPGQGEQPQHF. Here the CDR3 DNA reads TGTGCCAGCTCACCGGGACAGGGGGAGCAGCCCCAGCATTTT.

This clonotype showed up many times. The chain links TRBV20-1 to TRBJ1-4, with a possible D match to TRBD1 (5 bases). The CDR3 contains 11 residues. Trimming shortened V by 3 bases and J by 8 bases, and 7 bases separated the two germline ends. CDR1 is DFQATT and CDR2 is SNEGSKA in the germline V gene (reference sequence). DNA for the CDR3: TGCAGTGCTAGGGGGCGGGAAAAACTGTTTTTT. Amino acids: CSARGREKLFF.

This clonotype showed up just a few times. V is TRBV27 and J is TRBJ2-7, with unresolved D. V lost 3 bases to trimming and J lost 0 bases, with 6 bases between them. The CDR3 runs to 13 residues. The V gene's germline CDR1 is MNHEY and CDR2 SMNVEV (reference sequence). In DNA form, the CDR3 reads TGTGCCAGCAGTTTCAAGGACTCCTACGAGCAGTACTTC. It translates to CASSFKDSYEQYF.

V is TRBV7-6 and J is TRBJ2-2, with 8 bases identical to TRBD2. Germline loops: CDR1 SGHVS, CDR2 FNYEAQ. The CDR3 consists of 16 residues. The junction had 6 bases not matched to a gene; V was cut back by 5 bases and J by 1 base. The CDR3 sequence is CASSPRLAGNTGELFF. CDR3 in DNA: TGTGCCAGCAGCCCCCGGCTAGCGGGGAACACCGGGGAGCTGTTTTTT.

The V call is TRBV29-1, the J call TRBJ2-6; D perhaps matches TRBD2 (6 bases). V dropped 7 bases and J dropped 2 bases, with 30 bases sitting between them. This CDR3 is built from 20 residues. Germline values: CDR1 SQVTM, CDR2 ANQGSEA. The CDR3 sequence is CSANIPGKAGPKTGANVLTF. The CDR3 coding sequence is TGCAGCGCCAACATTCCCGGGAAAGCGGGTCCGAAGACTGGGGCCAACGTCCTGACTTTC.

The genes are TRBV20-1 and TRBJ1-1; tentative D call: TRBD1 (5 bases). Germline V gives CDR1 DFQATT, CDR2 SNEGSKA (reference sequence). The CDR3 contains 12 residues. V shed 1 base and J shed 5 bases, with 8 bases lying between them. The CDR3 spells CSARGGATEAFF. CDR3 nucleotide sequence: TGCAGTGCTAGAGGGGGCGCGACTGAAGCTTTCTTT.

V usage is TRBV19 and J usage is TRBJ1-2; 9 nucleotides line up with TRBD1. V trimming: 5 bases; J trimming: 6 bases; junction bases outside the gene matches: 7. The germline CDR1 and CDR2 sequences are LNHDA and SQIVND (reference sequence). The length of the CDR3 is 14 residues. In nucleotides, the CDR3 is TGTGCCAGTAGTGCGGGACAGGGCGGGAATGGCTACACCTTC. Residues: CASSAGQGGNGYTF.

V and J are TRBV6-1 and TRBJ2-7, with TRBD2 identical over 10 bases. V shed 5 bases and J 3 bases; nucleotides not matched to a gene: 7. The germline V gene has CDR1 MNHNS and CDR2 SASEGT. There are 15 residues in the CDR3. CDR3 sequence: CASSPAGGNFYEQYF. The CDR3 coding sequence is TGTGCCAGCAGTCCAGCGGGAGGGAACTTCTACGAGCAGTACTTC.

This clonotype was detected many times. The chain combines TRBV14 with TRBJ2-2, with no clear D. The CDR3 is 15 amino acids. The germline CDR1 and CDR2 sequences are SGHDN and FVKESK. Between the trimmed V and J ends, which lost 2 bases and 0 bases, there was a span of 7 bases. CDR3: CASSQLMANTGELFF. DNA for the CDR3: TGTGCCAGCAGCCAATTGATGGCGAACACCGGGGAGCTGTTTTTT.

The V gene is TRBV30, the J gene TRBJ2-1; no definite D call. Germline values: CDR1 GTSNPN, CDR2 SVGIG (reference sequence). V was shortened by 2 bases and J by 5 bases, with 10 bases between the two germline ends. The CDR3 sequence is 13 residues long. The CDR3, as DNA: TGTGCCTGGAGTACCGACTTTAACAATGAGCAGTTCTTC. Translating it yields CAWSTDFNNEQFF. Together with reference TRBV30 and TRBJ2-1, the CDR3 gives the full variable domain: SQTIHQWPATLVQPVGSPLSLECTVEGTSNPNLYWYRQAAGRGLQLLFYSVGIGQISSEVPQNLSASRPQDRQFILSSKKLLLSDSGFYLCAWSTDFNNEQFFGPGTRLTVL.

This clonotype was detected ten times or more. The chain combines TRBV27 with TRBJ2-5, with D perhaps assigned TRBD1 or TRBD2 (6 bases each). Germline-derived CDR1 and CDR2 are MNHEY and SMNVEV (reference sequence). CDR3 length: 14 residues. Trimming removed 5 bases from V and 5 bases from J, with 15 bases in between. CDR3 protein: CASSHLGGSETQYF. The DNA for the CDR3 is TGTGCCAGCAGTCATCTCGGGGGCAGTGAGACCCAGTACTTC.

The sample holds many counts of this clonotype. The genes are TRBV12-3 or TRBV12-4 and TRBJ1-1; a possible D gene is TRBD1 (5 bases). The CDR3 contains 14 residues. The germline V and J ends were trimmed by 3 bases and 4 bases, with 12 bases remaining between them. The DNA of the CDR3 is TGTGCCAGCAGTTTGGGCAGGGCTAGCACTGAAGCTTTCTTT. As protein: CASSLGRASTEAFF.

This clonotype was picked up many times. The genes are TRBV2 and TRBJ2-7; tentatively, D is TRBD2 (6 bases). Germline-derived CDR1 and CDR2 are SNHLY and FYNNEI. Trimming took 7 bases from V and 1 from J, leaving 11 bases between them. CDR3 length: 13 residues. The CDR3 loop reads CASTMGGSYEQYF. CDR3 nucleotide sequence: TGTGCCAGCACCATGGGGGGATCCTACGAGCAGTACTTC.

This clonotype was observed at least ten times. The chain combines TRBV14 with TRBJ2-5; 8 nucleotides agree with TRBD2. The V gene's germline CDR1 is SGHDN and CDR2 FVKESK. CDR3 length: 17 amino acids. The V segment lost 4 bases and the J segment 4 bases; nucleotides outside the gene matches: 14. The CDR3: CASSRGRTSPLAETQYF. The CDR3 bases are TGTGCCAGCAGCCGTGGGCGGACTAGCCCATTGGCAGAGACCCAGTACTTC.